The rows below give T cell receptor beta chains drawn from one sample of a study of T cells in Graves' hyperthyroidism and ophthalmopathy. MiXCR, applied by TCRdb to the multiplex PCR reads, yields one record per CDR3 protein. The sample contains about 590,000 distinct CDR3 sequences, 14% of which appear only once. Sequencing was carried out using blood. These receptors all come from a woman aged 18-35 years with Graves' ophthalmopathy. CDR3s include the opening cysteine and the closing phenylalanine or tryptophan. A D gene is named only where the DNA matches it firmly. Expanded clones are given a class, and other clones once, few, many or no size at all.

v_call	d_call	j_call	clone_size	cdr3_aa	cdr3_nt
TRBV30	TRBD1	TRBJ2-3	many	CAWSGDRRTQYF	TGTGCCTGGAGTGGGGACAGGAGAACGCAGTATTTT
TRBV24-1	TRBD2	TRBJ2-1	many	CATSGASGRDNEQFF	TGTGCCACCAGTGGGGCCAGCGGGAGGGACAATGAGCAGTTCTTC
TRBV7-8	TRBD1	TRBJ1-2	few	CASTLMRGLQGYGYTF	TGTGCCAGCACCCTCATGAGGGGACTACAGGGGTATGGCTACACCTTC
TRBV6-2/TRBV6-3	.	TRBJ2-5	.	CASSKTPGSQETQYF	TGTGCCAGCAGTAAAACTCCGGGCAGCCAAGAGACCCAGTACTTC
TRBV28	.	TRBJ2-7	once	CASGKRGDSYEQYF	TGTGCCAGCGGAAAGAGGGGGGACTCCTACGAGCAGTACTTC
TRBV4-1	TRBD1	TRBJ2-7	.	CASSQDAGTGYEQYF	TGCGCCAGCAGCCAAGATGCGGGGACAGGGTACGAGCAGTACTTC
TRBV6-1	.	TRBJ2-7	many	CASSARDGFYEQYF	TGTGCCAGCAGTGCCCGGGACGGATTCTACGAGCAGTACTTC
TRBV18	TRBD2	TRBJ2-5	many	CASSPRAGGETQYF	TGTGCCAGCTCACCGCGGGCGGGAGGAGAGACCCAGTACTTC
TRBV5-6	.	TRBJ2-1	many	CASSLLAIEQFF	TGTGCCAGCAGCTTGTTAGCGATTGAGCAGTTCTTC
TRBV11-2	TRBD2	TRBJ2-1	many	CASSSLSDRGGQFF	TGTGCCAGCAGCTCACTCTCCGACCGGGGGGGGCAGTTCTTC
TRBV7-2	TRBD2	TRBJ2-5	many	CASSLALGLAGFSETQYF	TGTGCCAGCAGCTTAGCGCTGGGGCTAGCGGGATTCAGCGAGACCCAGTACTTC
TRBV2	.	TRBJ1-2	few	CASSEVEISNYGYTF	TGTGCCAGCAGTGAAGTTGAGATCTCTAACTATGGCTACACCTTC
TRBV7-9	.	TRBJ1-1	.	CASSSDRDNTEAFF	TGTGCCAGCAGCTCAGACAGAGACAACACTGAAGCTTTCTTT
TRBV6-1	.	TRBJ1-5	many	CASSEGAPDQPQHF	TGTGCCAGCAGTGAGGGGGCGCCGGATCAGCCCCAGCATTTT
TRBV4-1	TRBD2	TRBJ2-1	.	CASSSPRTSGRPSGDEQFF	TGCGCCAGCAGCTCTCCGAGGACATCCGGGAGGCCTTCGGGGGATGAGCAGTTCTTC
TRBV29-1	.	TRBJ2-1	.	CSVPGPDPRGEQFF	TGCAGCGTGCCCGGGCCGGATCCCAGAGGCGAGCAGTTCTTC
TRBV15	.	TRBJ2-1	many	CATSRGANEQFF	TGTGCCACCAGCCGGGGGGCCAATGAGCAGTTCTTC
TRBV6-1	.	TRBJ1-1	many	CASSYPMGGAAFF	TGTGCCAGCAGTTACCCTATGGGGGGCGCAGCTTTCTTT
TRBV7-3	TRBD2	TRBJ2-4	.	CASSLTASGISKNIQYF	TGTGCCAGCAGCTTAACTGCTAGCGGGATTTCCAAAAACATTCAGTACTTC
TRBV20-1	TRBD1	TRBJ1-2	.	CSASHRGSYGYTF	TGCAGTGCTAGTCACAGGGGGTCCTATGGCTACACCTTC
TRBV6-5	TRBD1	TRBJ2-7	many	CASSYETGASYEQYF	TGTGCCAGCAGTTACGAGACAGGGGCCTCCTACGAGCAGTACTTC
TRBV4-3	.	TRBJ1-3	.	CASSQEGVRSTIYF	TGCGCCAGCAGCCAAGAGGGGGTGCGTTCCACCATATATTTT
TRBV28	TRBD2	TRBJ2-7	many	CASSIYAEAGDIYEQYF	TGTGCCAGCAGTATTTACGCGGAGGCGGGAGATATCTACGAGCAGTACTTC
TRBV9	.	TRBJ1-1	many	CASSVESPNTEAFF	TGTGCCAGCAGCGTAGAGAGCCCGAACACTGAAGCTTTCTTT
TRBV6-2/TRBV6-3	.	TRBJ1-1	few	CASGPLGTEAFF	TGTGCCAGCGGCCCCTTAGGAACTGAAGCTTTCTTT
TRBV7-8	.	TRBJ1-2	many	CASSLGQLWGGYTF	TGTGCCAGCAGCTTAGGGCAGCTTTGGGGCGGCTACACCTTC
TRBV24-1	.	TRBJ1-1	many	CATSDVANTEAFF	TGTGCCACCAGTGATGTAGCGAACACTGAAGCTTTCTTT
TRBV2	TRBD2	TRBJ2-2	few	CASSVLAGGEGGELFF	TGTGCCAGCAGTGTCCTAGCGGGAGGGGAAGGCGGGGAGCTGTTTTTT
TRBV27	.	TRBJ1-6	few	CASSFGGGALNSPLHF	TGTGCCAGCAGTTTCGGGGGCGGTGCGCTAAATTCACCCCTCCACTTT
TRBV3-1	.	TRBJ2-5	many	CASSQDNQETQYF	TGTGCCAGCAGCCAAGACAACCAAGAGACCCAGTACTTC
TRBV19	TRBD1	TRBJ1-4	.	CASSIKGQGLTNEKLFF	TGTGCCAGTAGTATAAAGGGACAGGGACTTACTAATGAAAAACTGTTTTTT
TRBV2	TRBD2	TRBJ2-5	few	CAGSPLAGQETQYF	TGTGCCGGCAGTCCTTTAGCGGGACAAGAGACCCAGTACTTC
TRBV12-3/TRBV12-4	.	TRBJ2-3	many	CASTIALGWNTQYF	TGTGCCAGCACCATAGCACTCGGGTGGAATACGCAGTATTTT
TRBV11-2	.	TRBJ2-5	many	CASSPRLNSQETQYF	TGTGCCAGCAGCCCGCGACTAAACAGCCAAGAGACCCAGTACTTC
TRBV6-2/TRBV6-3	.	TRBJ2-7	many	CAISTQIYEQYF	TGTGCCATCTCGACTCAAATCTACGAGCAGTACTTC
TRBV10-3	TRBD1	TRBJ2-1	many	CAISEPDRGEQFF	TGTGCCATCAGTGAGCCAGACAGGGGTGAGCAGTTCTTC
TRBV12-3/TRBV12-4	.	TRBJ2-5	once	CASSQSGTSKWETQYF	TGTGCCAGCAGCCAAAGCGGGACATCAAAGTGGGAGACCCAGTACTTC
TRBV3-1	.	TRBJ2-5	.	CASSQAQETQYF	TGTGCCAGCAGCCAAGCTCAGGAGACCCAGTACTTC
TRBV7-2	TRBD2	TRBJ2-2	.	CASSLGSGRGELFF	TGTGCCAGCAGCTTAGGAAGCGGGAGAGGGGAGCTGTTTTTT
TRBV30	.	TRBJ1-3	many	CAWSVGDTIYF	TGTGCCTGGAGTGTAGGGGACACCATATATTTT
TRBV5-1	TRBD2	TRBJ2-1	.	CASSPRAGVVNEQFF	TGCGCCAGCAGCCCAAGGGCGGGAGTTGTAAATGAGCAGTTCTTC
TRBV18	TRBD2	TRBJ2-4	few	CASSPSGLGLHIQYF	TGTGCCAGCTCACCATCGGGACTAGGGTTACACATTCAGTACTTC
TRBV9	.	TRBJ2-3	.	CASTPAVGTDTQYF	TGTGCCAGCACCCCGGCCGTGGGCACAGATACGCAGTATTTT
TRBV7-9	TRBD1	TRBJ2-5	many	CASSTGTVEVTQYF	TGTGCCAGCAGCACCGGGACAGTCGAAGTGACCCAGTACTTC